Each of the 22 T cell receptor beta chains below was sequenced from the same sample in a study of shared clonotypes between healthy human individuals. CD45RO-negative, CCR7-positively selected cells formed the naive CD8 fraction, excluding terminally differentiated effector memory CD45RA+ cells. The data were produced by immunoSEQ multiplex PCR, yet TCRdb's version contains in-frame clones alone and is incomplete. The sample holds millions of clones, roughly 91% seen once. Material for sequencing was naive CD8+ T cells from PBMCs. The receptors come from a man aged 18 to 30 in good health. Some clones in this sample may be carry-over from other donors' samples.

This clone came up once. The chain recombines TRBV7-2 with TRBJ2-1, with TRBD2 matching over 8 bases. Trimming removed 11 bases from V and 7 bases from J; junction bases left unmatched: 16. This CDR3 region has 15 residues. CDR1 and CDR2 (germline): SGHTA, FQGNSA. The CDR3 coding sequence is TGTGCCCCCGGGGGGGCGGGTAAGTTTGGGAATGAGCAGTTCTTC. This translates into CAPGGAGKFGNEQFF.

The chain combines TRBV28 with TRBJ1-5; tentative D call: TRBD1 (6 bases). With 5 bases removed from V and 3 bases from J, the gap between germline ends came to 17 bases. Germline V gives CDR1 MDHEN, CDR2 SYDVKM. CDR3 length equals 16 residues. This CDR3 reads CASSLTNHRDNQPQHF. The CDR3 DNA follows: TGTGCCAGCAGTCTAACAAATCACAGGGACAATCAGCCCCAGCATTTT.

The chain is built from TRBV2 and TRBJ1-2; D gene ambiguous. This CDR3 is 16 amino acids long. Germline loops: CDR1 SNHLY, CDR2 FYNNEI. The V end was cut by 5 bases, the J end by 4 bases, with 20 bases between. The CDR3 DNA reads TGTGCCAGCAGTAAACCCAATGGACTGGAATTCTATGGCTACACCTTC. It codes for CASSKPNGLEFYGYTF.

This clone was picked up a small number of times. The chain has TRBV4-2 and TRBJ1-5; the D is unclear. The CDR3 covers 15 residues. CDR1 LGHNA and CDR2 YNFKEQ come from the germline V gene. Trimming cost V 0 bases and J 0 bases, with 6 bases left between them. The CDR3 DNA sequence: TGTGCCAGCAGCCAAGAGCAGGTTAGCAATCAGCCCCAGCATTTT. Protein product: CASSQEQVSNQPQHF.

The rearrangement uses TRBV7-9 and TRBJ1-3; tentatively, D is TRBD1 (5 bases). Germline V gives CDR1 SEHNR, CDR2 FQNEAQ (reference sequence). V was shortened by 5 bases and J by 2 bases, with 10 bases between the two germline ends. The CDR3 runs 14 residues. The CDR3 nucleotides read TGTGCCAGCAGCCGTCTGGGGGCTGGAAACACCATATATTTT. This gives the protein CASSRLGAGNTIYF.

The chain recombines TRBV29-1 with TRBJ1-2; D is undetermined. Germline V gives CDR1 SQVTM, CDR2 ANQGSEA. The CDR3 is made up of 11 amino acids. V was cut by 4 bases and J by 3 bases, with 6 bases left in between. The CDR3 spells CSVGVYYGYTF. CDR3 nucleotides: TGCAGCGTTGGGGTTTACTATGGCTACACCTTC.

The table lists this clone with a few counts. V is TRBV14 and J is TRBJ2-2; weak D call: TRBD2 (6 bases). Between the trimmed V and J ends, which lost 1 base and 4 bases, there was a span of 7 bases. In germline, CDR1 is SGHDN, CDR2 FVKESK. This CDR3 is built from 14 residues. DNA for the CDR3: TGTGCCAGCAGCCAAGCGGGAGTCACCGGGGAGCTGTTTTTT. Protein product: CASSQAGVTGELFF.

This CDR3 is CASGQVPSYEQYF. In nucleotides, the CDR3 is TGTGCCAGCGGCCAGGTTCCCTCCTACGAGCAGTACTTC. This chain joins TRBV6-1 and TRBJ2-7; no clear D gene. The CDR3 extends over 13 amino acids. CDR1 is MNHNS, CDR2 SASEGT, per germline. Trimming shortened V by 8 bases and J by 0 bases, and 11 bases separated the two germline ends.

This chain uses TRBV11-2 with TRBJ2-7; 9 positions match TRBD1. There are 15 residues in the CDR3. Looked up from germline, CDR1 is SGHAT and CDR2 is FQNNGV. The trim removed 3 bases at V and 6 bases at J, leaving 9 bases unmatched. Written as DNA, the CDR3 is TGTGCCAGCAGCTTGATAACCGGGACAGGGTCCGAGCAGTACTTC. Its translation is CASSLITGTGSEQYF.

The chain combines TRBV5-4 with TRBJ2-7; D not certain. This CDR3 region has 14 residues. V shed 4 bases and J shed 5 bases, with 16 bases lying between them. Looked up from germline, CDR1 is SGHNT and CDR2 is YYREEE (reference sequence). In DNA, the CDR3 is TGTGCCAGCAGCACACTCGGCCTTACAAACGAGCAGTACTTC. Amino acids: CASSTLGLTNEQYF.

J is TRBJ2-3 and V is TRBV4-2; possible D gene TRBD2, 5 bases. V shed 5 bases and J shed 4 bases, with 13 bases lying between them. In germline, CDR1 is LGHNA, CDR2 YNFKEQ. The CDR3 sequence is 14 residues long. DNA of the CDR3: TGTGCCAGCAGCTTAGGAGGTCGGCCAGATACGCAGTATTTT. Encoded protein: CASSLGGRPDTQYF.

This clone was observed a single time. V gene TRBV27 combines with J gene TRBJ2-3; no definite D call. The germline CDR1 and CDR2 sequences are MNHEY and SMNVEV (reference sequence). The CDR3 contains 15 residues. V was shortened by 3 bases and J by 0 bases, with 10 bases between the two germline ends. CDR3: CASSFAPASTDTQYF. The CDR3 nucleotides are TGTGCCAGCAGTTTTGCGCCAGCCAGCACAGATACGCAGTATTTT.

The chain combines TRBV7-6 with TRBJ2-2, with 13 bases identical to TRBD2. The germline gives CDR1 SGHVS, CDR2 FNYEAQ. J lost 4 bases, V lost 5 bases, and 10 bases had no gene match. The CDR3 is 18 residues long. The CDR3 reads CASSRTSGSKGVTGELFF. The CDR3 DNA sequence: TGTGCCAGCAGCCGGACTAGCGGGAGTAAGGGGGTCACCGGGGAGCTGTTTTTT. Supplemented by reference TRBV7-6 and TRBJ2-2, the full variable domain reads GAGVSQSPRYKVTKRGQDVALRCDPISGHVSLYWYRQALGQGPEFLTYFNYEAQQDKSGLPNDRFSAERPEGSISTLTIQRTEQRDSAMYRCASSRTSGSKGVTGELFFGEGSRLTVL.

The chain has TRBV5-1 and TRBJ2-6; D is undetermined. V was pared by 1 base and J by 2 bases, with 10 bases between. Germline CDR1 SGHRS, CDR2 YFSETQ. The CDR3 totals 16 residues. The CDR3 loop reads CASSLRSGPGANVLTF. For the CDR3, the DNA is TGCGCCAGCAGCTTGAGGTCCGGACCTGGGGCCAACGTCCTGACTTTC.

This rearrangement joins TRBV29-1 to TRBJ2-7; the D gene is possibly TRBD2 (5 bases). The length of the CDR3 is 13 residues. Trimming removed 6 bases at V and 2 bases at J, with 14 bases between. Germline values: CDR1 SQVTM, CDR2 ANQGSEA. This chain's CDR3 is CSVAPTGTYEQYF. CDR3 bases: TGCAGCGTCGCCCCGACGGGAACCTACGAGCAGTACTTC.

V is TRBV6-1 and J is TRBJ1-4; no definite D call. Trimming left V 6 bases short and J 7 bases short, with 12 bases between. The CDR3 extends over 13 amino acids. Germline CDR1 MNHNS, CDR2 SASEGT. The CDR3 here is CASSQKAREKLFF. In DNA, the CDR3 is TGTGCCAGCAGCCAAAAGGCCCGTGAAAAACTGTTTTTT.

To note about this clone: The same CDR3 can be traced to other DNA sequences in this sample. The V gene is TRBV7-9, the J gene TRBJ1-2, with TRBD1 matching 11 bases. J gave up 5 bases and V 5 bases, and 4 bases lay outside the gene matches. CDR3 size: 14 residues. Looked up from germline, CDR1 is SEHNR and CDR2 is FQNEAQ (reference sequence). In nucleotides, the CDR3 is TGTGCCAGCAGCACCGGGGACAGGGGGTATGGCTACACCTTC. Translated, it gives CASSTGDRGYGYTF.

The J gene is TRBJ2-3, the V gene TRBV6-5, with D perhaps being TRBD1 or TRBD2 (5 bases each). The CDR3 has 13 amino acids. Germline CDR1 MNHEY, CDR2 SVGAGI. Between the trimmed V and J ends, which lost 7 bases and 4 bases, there was a span of 12 bases. In DNA form, the CDR3 reads TGTGCCAGCACACCGGGGCAAGCAGATACGCAGTATTTT. Encoded protein: CASTPGQADTQYF.

The chain links TRBV7-9 to TRBJ2-5, with D unclear. Looked up from germline, CDR1 is SEHNR and CDR2 is FQNEAQ (reference sequence). V shed 5 bases and J shed 1 base, with 20 bases lying between them. This CDR3 has 17 amino acids. This CDR3 reads CASSPYLGSLVQETQYF. The DNA for the CDR3 is TGTGCCAGCAGCCCGTATTTAGGATCTTTGGTCCAAGAGACCCAGTACTTC.

The chain combines TRBV4-1 with TRBJ2-5; the D is unclear. V shed 2 bases and J shed 0 bases, with 13 bases lying between them. The CDR3 spans 16 residues. Germline V lookup: CDR1 MGHRA, CDR2 YSYEKL. The CDR3 region is CASSQPSAQYQETQYF. The DNA of the CDR3 is TGCGCCAGCAGCCAACCCTCGGCTCAGTACCAAGAGACCCAGTACTTC.

The chain recombines TRBV11-2 with TRBJ2-6; weak D call: TRBD1 (5 bases). CDR3 length equals 16 residues. Germline loops: CDR1 SGHAT, CDR2 FQNNGV. The V and J ends lost 1 base and 7 bases respectively, with 14 bases between them. CDR3 nucleotides: TGTGCCAGCAGCTTAGGACAAGGGGCAGGCGCCAACGTCCTGACTTTC. It translates to CASSLGQGAGANVLTF.

V and J are TRBV9 and TRBJ2-7; 10 positions agree with TRBD2. CDR1 and CDR2 (germline): SGDLS, YYNGEE. This CDR3 is built from 15 residues. The junction had 2 bases not matched to a gene; V was cut back by 2 bases and J by 0 bases. The CDR3, as DNA: TGTGCCAGCAGCGTGGGACTAGCGACCTCCTACGAGCAGTACTTC. Protein product: CASSVGLATSYEQYF.